This T cell receptor beta chain is from a study of blood T cells in healthy people across ages. Study results and caveats: Per million T cells, TCR beta diversity dropped roughly linearly as age increased. More naive CD4+ cells and higher diversity marked long-lived donors relative to aged donors.

This clonotype was recorded a few times. Its matching antigen is unknown. PCR was performed a second time for about 6 to 11 cycles using a sample-barcoded 5' primer and a J-beta primer mix. TCRdb analysed the 5' RACE reads with MiXCR anew, one entry per CDR3 protein. The data show hundreds of thousands of distinct CDR3 sequences, 58% seen once. The CDR3 length is 14 residues. Germline values: CDR1 MGHRA, CDR2 YSYEKL. Trimming removed 5 bases from V and 4 bases from J; junction bases left unmatched: 8. This receptor was identified in a man in his fifties or sixties in good health. The V call is TRBV4-1, the J call TRBJ2-7, with 7 bases identical to TRBD2. The source material was blood. The CDR3 sequence: CASSVGAGIYEQYF. Here the CDR3 DNA reads TGCGCCAGCAGCGTCGGAGCGGGGATATACGAGCAGTACTTC.